The source of this T cell receptor (beta chain) is a study of identical twins. TCRdb passed the 5' RACE reads through MiXCR, listing each CDR3 protein once. The sample consists of approximately 220,000 distinct CDR3 sequences, roughly 9.4% of them appearing once. This clonotype has a handful of counts. Its antigen is currently unknown. Overall study results and limits: With monozygotic twins, out-of-frame TCR alpha sharing exceeded what models estimated. Part of the zero-insertion signal could reflect confounding by invariant MAIT and iNKT cells.

The CDR3 covers 22 residues. Per the germline V gene, CDR1 is DFQATT and CDR2 is SNEGSKA (reference sequence). V was clipped by 2 bases and J by 2 bases; unmatched bases: 24. Healthy Caucasians provided all donations. This chain links TRBV20-1 with TRBJ2-1; 10 bases line up with TRBD2. Sequencing input: memory (CD45RO+) T cells sorted from blood. This TCR was recovered from a young woman in good health. CDR3 DNA sequence: TGCAGTGCTAGAAGTGGGCCACCCGGGACTAGCGCACGGAAAGGTCCCTACAATGAGCAGTTCTTC. This translates into CSARSGPPGTSARKGPYNEQFF.